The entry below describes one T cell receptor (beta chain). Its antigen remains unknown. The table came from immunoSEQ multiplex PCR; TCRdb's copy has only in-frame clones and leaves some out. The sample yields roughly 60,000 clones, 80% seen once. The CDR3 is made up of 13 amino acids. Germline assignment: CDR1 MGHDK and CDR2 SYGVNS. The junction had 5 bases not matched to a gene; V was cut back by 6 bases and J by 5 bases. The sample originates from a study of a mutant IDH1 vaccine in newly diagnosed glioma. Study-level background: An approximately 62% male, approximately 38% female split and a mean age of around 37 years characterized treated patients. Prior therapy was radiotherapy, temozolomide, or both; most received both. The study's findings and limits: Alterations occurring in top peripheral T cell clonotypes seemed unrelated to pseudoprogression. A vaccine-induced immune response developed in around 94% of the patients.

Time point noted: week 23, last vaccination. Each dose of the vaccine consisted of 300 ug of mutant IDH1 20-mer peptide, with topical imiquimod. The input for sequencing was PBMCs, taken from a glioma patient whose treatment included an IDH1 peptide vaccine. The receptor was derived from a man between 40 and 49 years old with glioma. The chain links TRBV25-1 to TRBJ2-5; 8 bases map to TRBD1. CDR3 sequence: CASRGQVWETQYF. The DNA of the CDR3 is TGTGCCAGCAGGGGACAGGTCTGGGAGACCCAGTACTTC.